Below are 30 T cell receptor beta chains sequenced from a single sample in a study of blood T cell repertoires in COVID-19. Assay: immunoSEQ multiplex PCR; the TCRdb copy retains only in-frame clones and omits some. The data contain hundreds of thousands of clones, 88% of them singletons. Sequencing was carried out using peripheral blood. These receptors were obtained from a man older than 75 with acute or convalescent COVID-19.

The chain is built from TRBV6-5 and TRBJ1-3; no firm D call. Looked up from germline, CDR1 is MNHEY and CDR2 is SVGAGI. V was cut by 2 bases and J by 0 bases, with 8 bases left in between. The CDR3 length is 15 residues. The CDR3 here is CASSYGRSSGNTIYF. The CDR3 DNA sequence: TGTGCCAGCAGTTACGGCAGGTCCTCTGGAAACACCATATATTTT.

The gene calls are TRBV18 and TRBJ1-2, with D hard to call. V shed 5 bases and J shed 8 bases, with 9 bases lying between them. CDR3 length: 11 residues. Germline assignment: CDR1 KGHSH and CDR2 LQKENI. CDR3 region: CASSGEGGYTF. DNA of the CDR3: TGTGCCAGCTCAGGGGAGGGCGGCTACACCTTC. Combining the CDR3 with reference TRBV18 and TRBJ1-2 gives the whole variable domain NAGVMQNPRHLVRRRGQEARLRCSPMKGHSHVYWYRQLPEEGLKFMVYLQKENIIDESGMPKERFSAEFPKEGPSILRIQQVVRGDSAAYFCASSGEGGYTFGSGTRLTVV.

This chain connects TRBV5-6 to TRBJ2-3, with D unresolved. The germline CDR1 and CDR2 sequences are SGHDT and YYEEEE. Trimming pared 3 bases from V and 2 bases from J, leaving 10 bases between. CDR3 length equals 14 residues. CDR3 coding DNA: TGTGCCAGCAGCTCCGGGTCGGCCACAGATACGCAGTATTTT. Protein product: CASSSGSATDTQYF. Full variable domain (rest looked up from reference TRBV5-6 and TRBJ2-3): DAGVTQSPTHLIKTRGQQVTLRCSPKSGHDTVSWYQQALGQGPQFIFQYYEEEERQRGNFPDRFSGHQFPNYSSELNVNALLLGDSALYLCASSSGSATDTQYFGPGTRLTVL.

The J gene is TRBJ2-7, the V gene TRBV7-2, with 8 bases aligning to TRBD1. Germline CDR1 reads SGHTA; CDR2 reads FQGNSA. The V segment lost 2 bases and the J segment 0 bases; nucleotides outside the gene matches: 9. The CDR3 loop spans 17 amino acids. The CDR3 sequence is CASSLRVGGQGSYEQYF. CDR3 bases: TGTGCCAGCAGCTTAAGGGTCGGTGGACAGGGCTCCTACGAGCAGTACTTC.

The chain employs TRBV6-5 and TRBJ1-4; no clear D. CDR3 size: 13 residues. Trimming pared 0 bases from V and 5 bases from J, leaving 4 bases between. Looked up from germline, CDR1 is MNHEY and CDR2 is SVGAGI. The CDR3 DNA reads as TGTGCCAGCAGTTACTCCTTAAATGAAAAACTGTTTTTT. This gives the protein CASSYSLNEKLFF.

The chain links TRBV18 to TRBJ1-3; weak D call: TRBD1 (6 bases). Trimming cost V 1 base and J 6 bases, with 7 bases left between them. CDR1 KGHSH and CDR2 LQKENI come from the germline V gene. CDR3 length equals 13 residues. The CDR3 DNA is TGTGCCAGCTCACCACAGGGGGTAAACACCATATATTTT. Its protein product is CASSPQGVNTIYF.

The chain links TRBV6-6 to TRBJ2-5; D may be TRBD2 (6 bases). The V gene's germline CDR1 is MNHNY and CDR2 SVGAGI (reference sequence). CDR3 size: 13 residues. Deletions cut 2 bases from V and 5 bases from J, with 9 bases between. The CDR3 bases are TGTGCCAGCAGTTACGGAGGGGAGGAGACCCAGTACTTC. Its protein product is CASSYGGEETQYF.

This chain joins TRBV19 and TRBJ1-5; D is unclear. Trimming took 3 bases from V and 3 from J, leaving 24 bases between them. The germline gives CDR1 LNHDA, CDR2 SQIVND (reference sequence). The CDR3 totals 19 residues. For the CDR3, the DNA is TGTGCCAGTAGTATCGGGGAAAGCCTCTTGTTTTCGTCCAATCAGCCCCAGCATTTT. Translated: CASSIGESLLFSSNQPQHF.

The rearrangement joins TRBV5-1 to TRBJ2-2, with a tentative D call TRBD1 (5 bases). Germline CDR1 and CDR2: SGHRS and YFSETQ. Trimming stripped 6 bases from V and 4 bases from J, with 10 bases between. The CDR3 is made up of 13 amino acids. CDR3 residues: CASNQGVTGELFF. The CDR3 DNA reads TGCGCCAGCAACCAAGGGGTCACCGGGGAGCTGTTTTTT.

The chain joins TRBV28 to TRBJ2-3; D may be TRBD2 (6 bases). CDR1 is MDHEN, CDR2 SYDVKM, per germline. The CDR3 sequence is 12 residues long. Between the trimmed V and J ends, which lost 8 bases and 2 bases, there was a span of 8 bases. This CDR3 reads CASASVTDTQYF. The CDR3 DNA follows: TGTGCCAGCGCTAGCGTCACAGATACGCAGTATTTT.

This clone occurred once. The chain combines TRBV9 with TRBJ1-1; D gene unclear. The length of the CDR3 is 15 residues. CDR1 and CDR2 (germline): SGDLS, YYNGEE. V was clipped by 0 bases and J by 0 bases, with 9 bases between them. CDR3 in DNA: TGTGCCAGCAGCGTAGGAGCCCTTATGAACACTGAAGCTTTCTTT. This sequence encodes CASSVGALMNTEAFF.

In DNA, the CDR3 is TGTGCCAGCAGCTTAAAGGACAGGCAAGCTTTCTTT. Protein sequence: CASSLKDRQAFF. The chain uses TRBV7-9 and TRBJ1-1, with 7 bases fitting TRBD1. The CDR3 extends over 12 amino acids. V lost 2 bases, J lost 9 bases, and 3 bases stayed unmatched. From germline, CDR1 is SEHNR and CDR2 FQNEAQ (reference sequence).

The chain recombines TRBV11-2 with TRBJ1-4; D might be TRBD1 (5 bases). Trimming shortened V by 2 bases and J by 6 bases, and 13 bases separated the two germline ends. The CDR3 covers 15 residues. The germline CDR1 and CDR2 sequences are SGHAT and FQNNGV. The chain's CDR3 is CASSLRRGLDEKLFF. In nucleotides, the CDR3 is TGTGCCAGCAGCTTACGAAGGGGTTTAGATGAAAAACTGTTTTTT.

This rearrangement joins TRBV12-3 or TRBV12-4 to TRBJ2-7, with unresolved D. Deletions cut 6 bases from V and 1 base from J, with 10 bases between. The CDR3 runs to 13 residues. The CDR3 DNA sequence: TGTGCCAGCAGACCGACGGAGTCCTACGAGCAGTACTTC. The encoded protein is CASRPTESYEQYF.

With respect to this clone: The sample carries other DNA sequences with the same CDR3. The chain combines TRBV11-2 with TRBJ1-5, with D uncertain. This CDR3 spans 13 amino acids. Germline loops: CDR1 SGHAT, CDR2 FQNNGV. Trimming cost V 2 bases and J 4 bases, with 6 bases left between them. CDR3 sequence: CASSLYSNQPQHF. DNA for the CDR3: TGTGCCAGCAGCTTATACAGTAATCAGCCCCAGCATTTT.

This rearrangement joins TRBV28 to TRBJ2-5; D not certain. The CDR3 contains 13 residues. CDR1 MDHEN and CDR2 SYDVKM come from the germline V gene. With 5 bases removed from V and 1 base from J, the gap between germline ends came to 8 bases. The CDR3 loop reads CASSIPVQETQYF. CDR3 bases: TGTGCCAGCAGTATCCCAGTCCAAGAGACCCAGTACTTC.

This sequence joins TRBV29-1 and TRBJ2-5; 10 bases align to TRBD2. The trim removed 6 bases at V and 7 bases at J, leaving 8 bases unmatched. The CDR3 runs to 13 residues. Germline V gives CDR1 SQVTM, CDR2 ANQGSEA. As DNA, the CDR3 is TGCAGCGTCGTAAGCGGGGGGGATGCGACCCAGTACTTC. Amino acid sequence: CSVVSGGDATQYF.

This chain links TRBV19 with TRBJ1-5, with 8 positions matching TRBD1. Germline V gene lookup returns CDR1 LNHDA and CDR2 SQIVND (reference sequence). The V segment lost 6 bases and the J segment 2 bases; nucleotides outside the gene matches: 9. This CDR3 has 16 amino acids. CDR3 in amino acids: CASSMDRALGNQPQHF. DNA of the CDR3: TGTGCCAGTAGCATGGACAGGGCACTCGGCAATCAGCCCCAGCATTTT.

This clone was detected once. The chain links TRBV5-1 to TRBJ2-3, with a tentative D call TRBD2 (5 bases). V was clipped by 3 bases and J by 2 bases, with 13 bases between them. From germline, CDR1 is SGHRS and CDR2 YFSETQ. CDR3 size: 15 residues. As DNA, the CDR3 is TGCGCCAGCAGCTCAAACCCCGGGGTCACAGATACGCAGTATTTT. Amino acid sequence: CASSSNPGVTDTQYF.

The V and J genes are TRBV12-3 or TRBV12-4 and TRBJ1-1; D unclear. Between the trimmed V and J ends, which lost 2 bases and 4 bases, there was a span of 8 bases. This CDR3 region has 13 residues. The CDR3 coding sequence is TGTGCCAGCAGTTTACAGGCCTCCACTGAAGCTTTCTTT. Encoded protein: CASSLQASTEAFF.

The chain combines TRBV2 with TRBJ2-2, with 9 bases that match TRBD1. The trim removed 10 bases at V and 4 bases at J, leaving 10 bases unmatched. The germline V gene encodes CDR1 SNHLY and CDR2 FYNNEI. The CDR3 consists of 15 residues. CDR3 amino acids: CATLSRTGVTGELFF. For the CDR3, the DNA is TGTGCCACCCTAAGCCGGACAGGGGTCACCGGGGAGCTGTTTTTT.

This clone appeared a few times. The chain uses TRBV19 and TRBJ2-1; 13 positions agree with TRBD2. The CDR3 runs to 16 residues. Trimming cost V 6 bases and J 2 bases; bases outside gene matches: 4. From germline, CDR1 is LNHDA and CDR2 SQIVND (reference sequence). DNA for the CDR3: TGTGCCAGTAGCGATGGACTAGCGGGAGCCTACAATGAGCAGTTCTTC. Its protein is CASSDGLAGAYNEQFF.

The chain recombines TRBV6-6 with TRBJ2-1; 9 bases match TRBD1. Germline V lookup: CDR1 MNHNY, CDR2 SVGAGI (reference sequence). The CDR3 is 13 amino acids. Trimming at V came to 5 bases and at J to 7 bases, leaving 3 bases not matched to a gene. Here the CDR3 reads CASSPDRGNEQFF. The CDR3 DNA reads TGTGCCAGCAGTCCCGACAGGGGGAATGAGCAGTTCTTC.

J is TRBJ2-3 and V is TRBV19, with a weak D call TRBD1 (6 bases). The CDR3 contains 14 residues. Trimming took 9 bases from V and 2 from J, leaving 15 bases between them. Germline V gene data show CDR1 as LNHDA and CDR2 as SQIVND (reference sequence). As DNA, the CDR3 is TGTGCCAGCTCCCGGGACATTAACACAGATACGCAGTATTTT. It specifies CASSRDINTDTQYF.

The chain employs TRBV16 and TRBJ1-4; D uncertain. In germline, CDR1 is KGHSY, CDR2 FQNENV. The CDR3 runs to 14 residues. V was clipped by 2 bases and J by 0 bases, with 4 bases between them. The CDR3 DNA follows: TGTGCCAGCAGCCAACATGCAACTAATGAAAAACTGTTTTTT. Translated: CASSQHATNEKLFF.

CDR3 coding DNA: TGCAGCGTTAGAACACCGACAGGGAATGGCTACACCTTC. The encoded protein is CSVRTPTGNGYTF. The chain employs TRBV29-1 and TRBJ1-2; 7 nucleotides align to TRBD1. V trimming: 5 bases; J trimming: 6 bases; junction bases outside the gene matches: 9. CDR1 is SQVTM, CDR2 ANQGSEA, per germline. CDR3 size: 13 residues.

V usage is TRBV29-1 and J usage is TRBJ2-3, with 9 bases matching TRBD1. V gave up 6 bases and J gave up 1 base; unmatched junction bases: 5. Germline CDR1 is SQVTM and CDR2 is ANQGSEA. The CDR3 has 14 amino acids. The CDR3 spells CSVLWTGGTDTQYF. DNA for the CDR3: TGCAGCGTCCTTTGGACAGGGGGCACAGATACGCAGTATTTT.

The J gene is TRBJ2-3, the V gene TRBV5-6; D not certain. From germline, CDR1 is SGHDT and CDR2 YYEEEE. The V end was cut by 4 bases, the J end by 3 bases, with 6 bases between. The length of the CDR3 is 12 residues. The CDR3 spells CASSLMTDTQYF. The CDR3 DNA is TGTGCCAGCAGCCTTATGACAGATACGCAGTATTTT.

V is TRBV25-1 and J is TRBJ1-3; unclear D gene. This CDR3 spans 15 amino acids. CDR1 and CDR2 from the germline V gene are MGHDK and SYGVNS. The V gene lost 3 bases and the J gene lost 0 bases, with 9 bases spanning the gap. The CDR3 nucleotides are TGTGCCAGCAGTGATTTGCCAGTCTCTGGAAACACCATATATTTT. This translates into CASSDLPVSGNTIYF.

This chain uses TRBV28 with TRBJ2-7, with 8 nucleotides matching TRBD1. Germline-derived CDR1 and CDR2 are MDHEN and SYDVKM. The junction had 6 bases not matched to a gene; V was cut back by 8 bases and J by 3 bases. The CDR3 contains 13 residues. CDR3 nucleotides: TGTGCCAGCGTCCCGGGACAGGACTACGAGCAGTACTTC. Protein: CASVPGQDYEQYF.